The source of this T cell receptor beta chain is a study of blood T cell repertoires in COVID-19. The overall study: The origin of the acute and convalescent COVID-19 samples was the United States, Italy and Spain. T cells, B-cell-depleted T cells, or PBMCs provided the cDNA or gDNA that served as material.

The germline V gene has CDR1 MNHEY and CDR2 SVGAGI. V dropped 5 bases and J dropped 9 bases, with 11 bases sitting between them. The CDR3 has 13 amino acids. Authors' data handling: Amplification from reference gene primers served as the basis for estimated nucleated cell counts. The data were produced by immunoSEQ multiplex PCR, yet TCRdb's version contains in-frame clones alone and is incomplete. That table gives V, J and clone size, and the DNA gave D and trimming. The sample contains roughly 200,000 clones, 70% to 90% of which appear only once. This chain uses TRBV6-5 with TRBJ1-6; TRBD1 is a possible D gene (6 bases). This TCR came from a woman of 80 years or more with acute or convalescent COVID-19. The sequenced material came from peripheral blood. For the CDR3, the DNA is TGTGCCAGCAGTCAGGGGTATGGTTCACCCCTCCACTTT. This sequence encodes CASSQGYGSPLHF.